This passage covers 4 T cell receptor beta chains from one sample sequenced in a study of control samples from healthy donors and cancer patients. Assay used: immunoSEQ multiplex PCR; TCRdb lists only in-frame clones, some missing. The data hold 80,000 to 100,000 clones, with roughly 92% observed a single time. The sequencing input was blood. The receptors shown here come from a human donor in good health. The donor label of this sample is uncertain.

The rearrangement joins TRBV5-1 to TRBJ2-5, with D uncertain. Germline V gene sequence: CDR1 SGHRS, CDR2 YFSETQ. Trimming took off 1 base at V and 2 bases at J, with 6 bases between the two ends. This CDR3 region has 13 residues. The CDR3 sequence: CASSLLPQETQYF. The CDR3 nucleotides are TGCGCCAGCAGCTTGCTACCACAAGAGACCCAGTACTTC.

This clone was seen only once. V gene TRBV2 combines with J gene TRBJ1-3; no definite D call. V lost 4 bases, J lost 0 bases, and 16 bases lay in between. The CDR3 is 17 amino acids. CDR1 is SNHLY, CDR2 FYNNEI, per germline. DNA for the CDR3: TGTGCCAGCAGTGGAGTCCGCGGACGGTTCTCTGGAAACACCATATATTTT. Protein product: CASSGVRGRFSGNTIYF. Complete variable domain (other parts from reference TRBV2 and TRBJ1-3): EPEVTQTPSHQVTQMGQEVILRCVPISNHLYFYWYRQILGQKVEFLVSFYNNEISEKSEIFDDQFSVERPDGSNFTLKIRSTKLEDSAMYFCASSGVRGRFSGNTIYFGEGSWLTVV.

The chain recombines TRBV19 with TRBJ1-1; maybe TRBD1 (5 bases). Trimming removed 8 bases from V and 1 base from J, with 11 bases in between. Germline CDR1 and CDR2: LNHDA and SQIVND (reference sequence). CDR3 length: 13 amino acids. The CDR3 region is CASAGTPNTEAFF. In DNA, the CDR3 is TGTGCCAGTGCCGGGACCCCGAACACTGAAGCTTTCTTT.

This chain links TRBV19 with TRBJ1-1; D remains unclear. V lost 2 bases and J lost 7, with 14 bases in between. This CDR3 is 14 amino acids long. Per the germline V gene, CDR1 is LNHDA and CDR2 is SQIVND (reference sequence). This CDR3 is CASSITVQDFEAFF. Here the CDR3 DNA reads TGTGCCAGTAGTATAACAGTTCAGGACTTTGAAGCTTTCTTT.